Each of the 19 T cell receptor beta chains below was sequenced from the same sample in a study of blood T cell repertoires in COVID-19. Assay: immunoSEQ multiplex PCR; the TCRdb copy retains only in-frame clones and omits some. The profile covers approximately 94,000 clones, with around four fifths appearing a single time and under 35% taken by the ten largest. Sample: peripheral blood. Receptor source: a man between 65 and 85 years old with active or convalescent COVID-19.

J is TRBJ2-7 and V is TRBV4-3, with a weak D call TRBD2 (6 bases). With 0 bases removed from V and 4 bases from J, the gap between germline ends came to 7 bases. The V gene's germline CDR1 is LGHNA and CDR2 YSLEER. CDR3 length: 13 amino acids. DNA for the CDR3: TGCGCCAGCAGCCAAGATCGGGGGTACGAGCAGTACTTC. Translated, it gives CASSQDRGYEQYF.

This chain links TRBV9 with TRBJ2-2; 9 bases are a match to TRBD2. Germline V lookup: CDR1 SGDLS, CDR2 YYNGEE. J gave up 6 bases and V 5 bases, and 5 bases lay outside the gene matches. The CDR3 is 14 residues long. The CDR3: CASSRTSEPGELFF. The CDR3 region has the DNA TGTGCCAGCAGTCGGACTAGCGAACCCGGGGAGCTGTTTTTT.

The V gene is TRBV19, the J gene TRBJ2-2, with 14 bases fitting TRBD2. CDR1 and CDR2 from the germline V gene are LNHDA and SQIVND (reference sequence). There are 15 residues in the CDR3. J lost 7 bases, V lost 4 bases, and 2 bases had no gene match. This chain's CDR3 is CASSTGTSGGGELFF. The CDR3 nucleotides read TGTGCCAGTAGTACCGGGACTAGCGGGGGCGGGGAGCTGTTTTTT. Looking up the rest from reference TRBV19 and TRBJ2-2 gives the full variable domain: DGGITQSPKYLFRKEGQNVTLSCEQNLNHDAMYWYRQDPGQGLRLIYYSQIVNDFQKGDIAEGYSVSREKKESFPLTVTSAQKNPTAFYLCASSTGTSGGGELFFGEGSRLTVL.

This clone was seen once. The chain links TRBV6-1 to TRBJ2-2; TRBD1 is a possible D gene (5 bases). The V end was cut by 5 bases, the J end by 3 bases, with 13 bases between. This CDR3 is built from 15 residues. Germline CDR1 MNHNS, CDR2 SASEGT. CDR3 sequence: CASSSDTGDTGELFF. The CDR3 region has the DNA TGTGCCAGCAGTTCGGACACAGGAGACACCGGGGAGCTGTTTTTT.

The rearrangement joins TRBV6-4 to TRBJ2-3; TRBD2 matches at 10 bases. CDR3 length equals 18 residues. Germline lookup yields CDR1 MRHNA and CDR2 SNTAGT. Trimming removed 3 bases from V and 0 bases from J; junction bases left unmatched: 9. CDR3 protein: CASSEVASGGPSTDTQYF. CDR3 bases: TGTGCCAGCAGTGAGGTTGCTAGCGGGGGACCTAGCACAGATACGCAGTATTTT.

The chain has TRBV18 and TRBJ1-2; 7 nucleotides line up with TRBD1. Germline CDR1 reads KGHSH; CDR2 reads LQKENI. The CDR3 is 14 amino acids. The V segment lost 2 bases and the J segment 8 bases; nucleotides outside the gene matches: 8. Here the CDR3 DNA reads TGTGCCAGCTCACCAACAACAGGGGTGGAAGGCTACACCTTC. Protein sequence: CASSPTTGVEGYTF.

J is TRBJ1-2 and V is TRBV27; 11 positions match TRBD1. The CDR3 has 17 amino acids. Germline assignment: CDR1 MNHEY and CDR2 SMNVEV (reference sequence). V lost 1 base to trimming and J lost 6 bases; unmatched junction nucleotides: 10. The CDR3 DNA reads TGTGCCAGCAGTTTATATTGGACAGGGGGCACGATGGATGGCTACACCTTC. It codes for CASSLYWTGGTMDGYTF.

J is TRBJ2-7 and V is TRBV28, with TRBD1 matching over 10 bases. Germline trimming cut 4 bases from V and 9 bases from J; bases unmatched to any gene: 15. Germline V gene sequence: CDR1 MDHEN, CDR2 SYDVKM. CDR3 length: 16 amino acids. The CDR3 loop reads CASSSRDRGILRVQYF. The DNA for the CDR3 is TGTGCCAGCAGTTCCAGGGACAGGGGTATTCTACGAGTGCAGTACTTC.

CDR3 nucleotide sequence: TGTGCCAGCAGCCTCATTAGCGGTCTTTTCGACAATGAGCAGTTCTTC. As protein: CASSLISGLFDNEQFF. The chain links TRBV9 to TRBJ2-1; tentatively, D is TRBD2 (6 bases). The V end was cut by 4 bases, the J end by 5 bases, with 19 bases between. Germline lookup yields CDR1 SGDLS and CDR2 YYNGEE. The CDR3 has 16 amino acids.

The chain links TRBV14 to TRBJ2-5; D gene unclear. Germline lookup yields CDR1 SGHDN and CDR2 FVKESK. Trimming shortened V by 5 bases and J by 5 bases, and 6 bases separated the two germline ends. This CDR3 spans 11 amino acids. The CDR3 DNA is TGTGCCAGCAGCGAGAGGGAGACCCAGTACTTC. Translated: CASSERETQYF.

The chain combines TRBV27 with TRBJ2-1; TRBD2 matches at 13 bases. CDR1 is MNHEY and CDR2 is SMNVEV in the germline V gene (reference sequence). The trim removed 5 bases at V and 4 bases at J, leaving 8 bases unmatched. This CDR3 contains 17 residues. The CDR3 spells CASSPRLAGGVYNEQFF. The CDR3 DNA reads TGTGCCAGCAGTCCCCGACTAGCGGGGGGCGTTTACAATGAGCAGTTCTTC.

This sequence joins TRBV30 and TRBJ2-5, with TRBD2 identical over 7 bases. The V segment lost 5 bases and the J segment 10 bases; nucleotides outside the gene matches: 4. CDR3 length: 10 residues. CDR1 GTSNPN and CDR2 SVGIG come from the germline V gene (reference sequence). The CDR3 sequence is CAWGGSHQYF. CDR3 DNA sequence: TGTGCCTGGGGCGGGAGCCACCAGTACTTC.

The V gene is TRBV4-2, the J gene TRBJ1-2; D is undetermined. This CDR3 has 13 amino acids. Germline lookup yields CDR1 LGHNA and CDR2 YNFKEQ. Trimming shortened V by 0 bases and J by 4 bases, and 6 bases separated the two germline ends. The CDR3 sequence: CASSQDLSYGYTF. The CDR3 bases are TGTGCCAGCAGCCAAGATCTGAGCTATGGCTACACCTTC.

Here the CDR3 reads CASRRVDRGNSPLHF. Here the CDR3 DNA reads TGTGCCAGCAGACGAGTGGACAGGGGTAATTCACCCCTCCACTTT. V usage is TRBV27 and J usage is TRBJ1-6, with TRBD1 matching over 9 bases. The germline V gene has CDR1 MNHEY and CDR2 SMNVEV (reference sequence). V lost 6 bases and J lost 6; bases outside the gene matches: 6. This CDR3 is built from 15 residues.

The genes are TRBV7-2 and TRBJ2-7; 10 bases are a match to TRBD2. From germline, CDR1 is SGHTA and CDR2 FQGNSA. After removal of 5 bases from V and 7 bases from J, the junction contained 8 bases not matched to a gene. CDR3 length: 14 amino acids. CDR3 in DNA: TGTGCCAGCAGCCCCTCTAGCGGGAGAGGAGAGCAGTACTTC. It encodes CASSPSSGRGEQYF. Filled out from reference TRBV7-2 and TRBJ2-7, the complete variable domain reads GAGVSQSPSNKVTEKGKDVELRCDPISGHTALYWYRQSLGQGLEFLIYFQGNSAPDKSGLPSDRFSAERTGGSVSTLTIQRTQQEDSAVYLCASSPSSGRGEQYFGPGTRLTVT.

This clone was found once. This rearrangement joins TRBV7-9 to TRBJ2-3; 11 bases fit TRBD1. Germline loops: CDR1 SEHNR, CDR2 FQNEAQ (reference sequence). V lost 3 bases to trimming and J lost 0 bases; unmatched junction nucleotides: 2. This CDR3 has 16 amino acids. The CDR3 is CASSFGTGGSTDTQYF. The CDR3 DNA is TGTGCCAGCAGCTTTGGGACAGGGGGAAGCACAGATACGCAGTATTTT.

The CDR3 sequence is CASSLSGQEETQYF. Written as DNA, the CDR3 is TGTGCCAGCAGCTTAAGTGGACAGGAAGAGACCCAGTACTTC. V and J are TRBV7-8 and TRBJ2-5, with TRBD1 identical over 7 bases. With 2 bases clipped from V and 3 bases from J, the junction kept 3 bases outside the gene matches. Germline V gene sequence: CDR1 SGHVS, CDR2 FQNEAQ. The CDR3 is made up of 14 amino acids.

The chain uses TRBV4-3 and TRBJ2-1, with TRBD2 identical over 9 bases. Trimming took 1 base from V and 7 from J; bases not matched to a gene: 8. This CDR3 spans 16 amino acids. Germline CDR1 LGHNA, CDR2 YSLEER. CDR3 sequence (DNA): TGCGCCAGCAGCCAAGTTTTTAGCGGGAGTGGGAATGAGCAGTTCTTC. It specifies CASSQVFSGSGNEQFF.

This clone came up a few times. This rearrangement joins TRBV18 to TRBJ1-1; 9 bases agree with TRBD1. Germline CDR1 reads KGHSH; CDR2 reads LQKENI. The CDR3 consists of 16 residues. V lost 5 bases and J lost 0; bases outside the gene matches: 7. The CDR3 DNA reads TGTGCCAGCTCATCCATTGGACAGGGGATGAACACTGAAGCTTTCTTT. As protein: CASSSIGQGMNTEAFF.